This TCR beta chain is drawn from a study of T cells in Graves' hyperthyroidism and ophthalmopathy. What was amplified from RNA transcripts were TCR beta CDR3 regions. The TCR CDR3 was amplified in a first-round RT-PCR using the HTBI primer set. TCRdb fed the multiplex PCR reads into MiXCR, producing one record per CDR3 protein. The sample lists 550,000 to 600,000 distinct CDR3 sequences, 16% occurring once. This clonotype has at least ten counts. CDR3 length: 15 amino acids. V lost 0 bases and J lost 6; bases outside the gene matches: 8. Germline V lookup: CDR1 DFQATT, CDR2 SNEGSKA (reference sequence).

This chain connects TRBV20-1 to TRBJ2-7; 10 positions match TRBD1. Sequenced: blood. The TCR sequence derives from a woman aged 18-29 years with Graves' hyperthyroidism. CDR3 loop: CSARDLGQGDLEQYF. The DNA for the CDR3 is TGCAGTGCTAGAGATCTTGGACAGGGGGATCTCGAGCAGTACTTC.